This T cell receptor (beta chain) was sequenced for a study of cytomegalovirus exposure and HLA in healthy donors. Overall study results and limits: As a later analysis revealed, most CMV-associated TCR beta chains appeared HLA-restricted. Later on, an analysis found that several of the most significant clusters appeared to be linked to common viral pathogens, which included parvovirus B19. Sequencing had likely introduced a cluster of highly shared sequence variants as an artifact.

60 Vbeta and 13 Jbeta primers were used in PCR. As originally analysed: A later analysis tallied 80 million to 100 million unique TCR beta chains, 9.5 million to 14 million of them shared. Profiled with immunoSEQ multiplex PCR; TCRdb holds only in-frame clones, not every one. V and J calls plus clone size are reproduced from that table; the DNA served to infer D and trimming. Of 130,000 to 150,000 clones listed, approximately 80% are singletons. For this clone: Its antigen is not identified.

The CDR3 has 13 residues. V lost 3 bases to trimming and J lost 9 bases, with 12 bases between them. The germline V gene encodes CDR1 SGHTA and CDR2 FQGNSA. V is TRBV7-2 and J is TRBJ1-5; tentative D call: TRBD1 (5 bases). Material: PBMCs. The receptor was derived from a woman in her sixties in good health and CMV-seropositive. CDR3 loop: CASSFTGEWPQHF. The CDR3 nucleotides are TGTGCCAGCAGCTTCACAGGCGAGTGGCCCCAGCATTTT.